This T cell receptor (beta chain) stems from a study of T cell responses to AZD1222 COVID-19 vaccine (dated by TCRdb to about 2021). Some background on the complete study: A total of approximately 240 trial participants underwent TCR sequencing, of whom 207 received two doses of AZD1222 and about 26 received two doses of the MenACWY control vaccine. Trial participants were enrolled by age into 18-55, 56-69 and 70-plus year subgroups, with roughly 160, 29 and 62 TCR-sequenced participants respectively. Overall study results and their limits: After two AZD1222 doses, both the breadth and the depth of spike-specific TCRs were significantly higher than at day 0 and than in MenACWY recipients. The 56-69-year group was small, and its depth increase did not reach significance, likely because of low power. Most participants were white British and females outnumbered males, and the authors suggested that clonal diversity may have been underestimated. Only a handful of AZD1222 recipients were SARS-CoV-2 seropositive at baseline, limiting conclusions about previously exposed vaccinees. Because no samples from the day 14 peak response were available, repertoires could be characterized only after the peak T cell response. Epitopes outside the regions mutated in the B.1.351 and B.1.1.7 variants were reportedly recognized by nearly half of the unique spike-specific TCRs. The whole spike protein was spanned by vaccine-associated CD4 TCRs, and dominant responses were seen in regions 160-218 and 743-854.

The CDR3 regions of human TCRbeta chains were subjected to immunosequencing. In the paper's pipeline: TCRs in the repertoires were compared against a reference library of SARS-CoV-2-specific TCRs that had been generated with the MIRA antigen-specificity platform. Breadth was defined as the fraction of unique TCRs that were SARS-CoV-2-associated. Depth was defined as the fraction of total T cells that were SARS-CoV-2-associated. Each spike-specific TCR was assigned to its reactive spike region and to a CD4 or CD8 class using the MIRA data. Log10-transformed breadth and depth values were compared by one-way ANOVA with Sidak's multiple comparisons tests. The source is immuneACCESS, and TCRdb retained only in-frame sequences with V and J called. Part of the clones is not carried over; for the studies checked, unresolved V genes explain less than half of this, and the remainder is unexplained. That table furnishes V, J and clone size, whereas the DNA furnished D and trimming. This sample lists around 140,000 clones; about 90% were detected once. Clones ranked in the top ten supply roughly 3.3% of the sample.

The time point label, as the study defines it: about 28 days (+/-7) after the second vaccine dose. AZD1222 recipients given second doses at about 4 weeks or at about 12 weeks were pooled, since spike-specific TCR depth and breadth were not found to differ between the two schedules. Samples from vaccinated people were obtained from the UK trials COV001 and COV002, which included a single-blind randomized controlled phase 2/3 trial of AZD1222 (ChAdOx1 nCoV-19) in healthy adults. Trial participant PBMC samples were collected at day 0 and day 28 after the second dose for TCRbeta chain sequencing. As regards this clone: Which antigen it targets is not known. No much larger clone is present one base from it, and per-base qualities are unavailable.

The germline ends are 12 bases apart after V is trimmed by 3 bases and J by 5 bases. CDR1 and CDR2 are read off the germline V gene (reference sequence) as LNHNV and YYDKDF. The CDR3 starts with the cysteine, ends with the phenylalanine, and has 14 residues. Only CDR3 DNA is held: 42 bases, read in frame from base 1. The origin of this receptor is an adult who received the AZD1222 COVID-19 vaccine. The rearranged chain carries TRBV15 and TRBJ2-3; the D gene is perhaps TRBD2, on 5 matching bases. The sample was peripheral blood, taken 28 days after the second AZD1222 dose. The CDR3 region reads CATSSQTLGDTQYF. The DNA sequence is as follows: TGTGCCACCAGCAGTCAAACACTAGGAGATACGCAGTATTTT.